The clone carrying this T cell receptor (beta chain) was counted at least ten times. The target antigen is unknown. The data derive from a study of early T cells in non-severe SARS-CoV-2 infection. Study results and limitations: VDJdb-based annotation leaned toward anti-spike CD8 responses and missed private and CD4 specificities.

Individually, cDNA molecules had unique molecular identifiers attached to them. TCRdb called the 5' RACE reads again in MiXCR, with one record for every CDR3 protein. The data contain around 57,000 distinct CDR3 sequences, 10% to 13% of them seen just once; the ten biggest clones take up about 1.7%. CDR1 is SGHRS and CDR2 is YFSETQ in the germline V gene. The V gene lost 0 bases and the J gene lost 0 bases, with 6 bases spanning the gap. This CDR3 is 14 amino acids long. The sequence came from an adult who was a healthcare worker with PCR-confirmed SARS-CoV-2 infection or an uninfected control (not recorded which). The sample taken for sequencing was whole blood. This chain uses TRBV5-1 with TRBJ1-1; D gene unclear. This CDR3 reads CASSLEFLNTEAFF. DNA for the CDR3: TGCGCCAGCAGCTTGGAGTTTCTGAACACTGAAGCTTTCTTT.